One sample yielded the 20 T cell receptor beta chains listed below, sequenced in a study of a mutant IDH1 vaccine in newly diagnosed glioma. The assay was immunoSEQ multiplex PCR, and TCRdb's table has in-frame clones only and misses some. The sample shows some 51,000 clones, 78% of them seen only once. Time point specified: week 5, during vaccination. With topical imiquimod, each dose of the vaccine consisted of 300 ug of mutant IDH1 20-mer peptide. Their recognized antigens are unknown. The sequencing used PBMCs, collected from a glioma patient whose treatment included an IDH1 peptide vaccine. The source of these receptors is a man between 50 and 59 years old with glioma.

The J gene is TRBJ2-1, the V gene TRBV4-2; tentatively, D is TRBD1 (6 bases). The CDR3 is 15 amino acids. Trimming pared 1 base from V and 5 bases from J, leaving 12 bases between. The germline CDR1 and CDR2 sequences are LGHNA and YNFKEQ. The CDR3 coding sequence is TGTGCCAGCAGCCAAGGGCAGGGGCCTAACAATGAGCAGTTCTTC. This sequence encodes CASSQGQGPNNEQFF.

This CDR3 is CASSQGRPNTGELFF. In DNA, the CDR3 is TGCGCCAGCAGCCAGGGACGGCCAAACACCGGGGAGCTGTTTTTT. The V call is TRBV5-1, the J call TRBJ2-2; D is tentatively TRBD1 or TRBD2 (5 bases each). Germline V gene sequence: CDR1 SGHRS, CDR2 YFSETQ. Trimming took 4 bases from V and 2 from J, leaving 12 bases between them. The CDR3 contains 15 residues.

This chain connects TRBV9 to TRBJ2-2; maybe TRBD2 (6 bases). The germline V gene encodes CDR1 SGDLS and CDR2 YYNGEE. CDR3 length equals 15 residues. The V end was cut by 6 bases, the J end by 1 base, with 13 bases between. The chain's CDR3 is CASTPRGRNTGELFF. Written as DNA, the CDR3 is TGTGCCAGCACCCCGCGGGGTCGGAACACCGGGGAGCTGTTTTTT. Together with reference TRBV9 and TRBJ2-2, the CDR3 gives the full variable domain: DSGVTQTPKHLITATGQRVTLRCSPRSGDLSVYWYQQSLDQGLQFLIQYYNGEERAKGNILERFSAQQFPDLHSELNLSSLELGDSALYFCASTPRGRNTGELFFGEGSRLTVL.

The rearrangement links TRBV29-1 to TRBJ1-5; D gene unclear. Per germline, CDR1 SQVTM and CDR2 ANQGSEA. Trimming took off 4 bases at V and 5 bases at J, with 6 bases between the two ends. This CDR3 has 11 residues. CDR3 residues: CSVGGDQPQHF. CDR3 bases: TGCAGCGTTGGGGGTGATCAGCCCCAGCATTTT.

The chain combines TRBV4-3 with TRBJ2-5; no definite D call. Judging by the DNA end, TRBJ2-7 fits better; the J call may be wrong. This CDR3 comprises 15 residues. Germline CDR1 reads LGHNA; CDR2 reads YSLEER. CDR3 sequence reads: CASSQDNEQTYEQYF. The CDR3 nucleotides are TGCGCCAGCAGCCAAGATAACGAACAGACCTACGAGCAGTACTTC.

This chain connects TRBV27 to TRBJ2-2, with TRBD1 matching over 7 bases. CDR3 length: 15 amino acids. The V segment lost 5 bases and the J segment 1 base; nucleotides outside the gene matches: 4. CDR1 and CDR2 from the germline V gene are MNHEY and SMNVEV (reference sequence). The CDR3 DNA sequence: TGTGCCAGCAGTCTCCGGACAGGGAACACCGGGGAGCTGTTTTTT. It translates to CASSLRTGNTGELFF.

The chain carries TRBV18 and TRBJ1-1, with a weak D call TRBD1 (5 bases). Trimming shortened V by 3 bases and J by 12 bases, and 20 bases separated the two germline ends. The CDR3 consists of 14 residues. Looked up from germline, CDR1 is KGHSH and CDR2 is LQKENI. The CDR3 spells CASSPAGGVPETFF. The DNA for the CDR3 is TGTGCCAGCTCACCGGCTGGGGGTGTACCTGAGACTTTCTTT.

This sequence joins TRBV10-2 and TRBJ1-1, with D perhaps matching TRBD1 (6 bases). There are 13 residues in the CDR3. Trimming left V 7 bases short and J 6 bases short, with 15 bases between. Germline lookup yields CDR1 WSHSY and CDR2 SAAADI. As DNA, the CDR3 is TGCGCCAGCACGGCAGGGGCTCTCCCTGAAGCTTTCTTT. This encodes CASTAGALPEAFF.

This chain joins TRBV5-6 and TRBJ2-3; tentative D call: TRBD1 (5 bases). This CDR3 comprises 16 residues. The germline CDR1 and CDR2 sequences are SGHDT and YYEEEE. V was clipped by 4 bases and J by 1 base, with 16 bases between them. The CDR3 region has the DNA TGTGCCAGCAGCCTGGATCTAGGGGTTGGCACAGATACGCAGTATTTT. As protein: CASSLDLGVGTDTQYF. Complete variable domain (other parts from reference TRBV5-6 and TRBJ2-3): DAGVTQSPTHLIKTRGQQVTLRCSPKSGHDTVSWYQQALGQGPQFIFQYYEEEERQRGNFPDRFSGHQFPNYSSELNVNALLLGDSALYLCASSLDLGVGTDTQYFGPGTRLTVL.

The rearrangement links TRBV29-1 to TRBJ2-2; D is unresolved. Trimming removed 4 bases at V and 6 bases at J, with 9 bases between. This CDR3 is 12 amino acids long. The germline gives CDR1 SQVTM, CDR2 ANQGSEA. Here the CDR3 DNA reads TGCAGCGTTGGAGAATTGGCCGGGGAGCTGTTTTTT. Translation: CSVGELAGELFF.

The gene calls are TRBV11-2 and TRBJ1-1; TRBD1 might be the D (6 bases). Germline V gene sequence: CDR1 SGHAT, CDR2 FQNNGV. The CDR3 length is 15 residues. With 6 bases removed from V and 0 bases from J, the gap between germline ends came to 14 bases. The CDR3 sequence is CASSLTDSLNTEAFF. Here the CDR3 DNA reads TGTGCCAGCAGTTTGACGGACAGCTTGAACACTGAAGCTTTCTTT.

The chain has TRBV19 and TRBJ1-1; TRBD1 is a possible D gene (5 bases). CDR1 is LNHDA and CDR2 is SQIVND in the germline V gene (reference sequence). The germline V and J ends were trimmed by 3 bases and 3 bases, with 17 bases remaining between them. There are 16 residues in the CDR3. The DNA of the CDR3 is TGTGCCAGTAGTATTGGTTTGGGCAGGGTGTACACTGAAGCTTTCTTT. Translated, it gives CASSIGLGRVYTEAFF.

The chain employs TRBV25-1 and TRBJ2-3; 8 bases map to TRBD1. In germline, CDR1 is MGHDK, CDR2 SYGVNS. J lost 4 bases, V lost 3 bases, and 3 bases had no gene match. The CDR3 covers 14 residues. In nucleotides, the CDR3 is TGTGCCAGCAGTGATGACAGGGGCGCAGATACGCAGTATTTT. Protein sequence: CASSDDRGADTQYF. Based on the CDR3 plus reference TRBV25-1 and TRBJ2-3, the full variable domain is EADIYQTPRYLVIGTGKKITLECSQTMGHDKMYWYQQDPGMELHLIHYSYGVNSTEKGDLSSESTVSRIRTEHFPLTLESARPSHTSQYLCASSDDRGADTQYFGPGTRLTVL.

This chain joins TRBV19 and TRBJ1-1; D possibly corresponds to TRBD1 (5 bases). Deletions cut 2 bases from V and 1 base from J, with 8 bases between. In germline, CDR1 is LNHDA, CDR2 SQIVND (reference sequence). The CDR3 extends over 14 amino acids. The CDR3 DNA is TGTGCCAGTAGTATATCCGGGGCGAACACTGAAGCTTTCTTT. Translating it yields CASSISGANTEAFF.

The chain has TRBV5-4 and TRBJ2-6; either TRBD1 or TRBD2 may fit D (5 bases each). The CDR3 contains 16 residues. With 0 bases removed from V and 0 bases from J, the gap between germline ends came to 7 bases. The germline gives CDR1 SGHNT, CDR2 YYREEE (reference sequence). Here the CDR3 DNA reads TGTGCCAGCAGCTTGGGGGGGTACTCTGGGGCCAACGTCCTGACTTTC. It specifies CASSLGGYSGANVLTF.

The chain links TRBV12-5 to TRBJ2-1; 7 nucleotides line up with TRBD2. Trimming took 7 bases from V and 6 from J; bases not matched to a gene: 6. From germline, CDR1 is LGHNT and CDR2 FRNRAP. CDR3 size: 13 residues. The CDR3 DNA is TGTGCTAGTGCTCTCAGCGGGGCCAATGAGCAGTTCTTC. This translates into CASALSGANEQFF.

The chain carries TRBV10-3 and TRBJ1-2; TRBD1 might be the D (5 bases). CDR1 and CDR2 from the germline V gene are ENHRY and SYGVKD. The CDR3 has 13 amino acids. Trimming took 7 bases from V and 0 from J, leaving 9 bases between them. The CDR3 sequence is CAITPTANYGYTF. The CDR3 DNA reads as TGTGCCATCACCCCGACAGCTAACTATGGCTACACCTTC.

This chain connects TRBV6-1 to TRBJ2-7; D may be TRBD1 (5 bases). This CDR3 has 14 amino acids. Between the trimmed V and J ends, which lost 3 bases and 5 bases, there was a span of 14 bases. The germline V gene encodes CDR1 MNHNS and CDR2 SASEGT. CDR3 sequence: CASSDRVGVDEQYF. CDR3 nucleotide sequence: TGTGCCAGCAGTGACAGGGTGGGTGTTGACGAGCAGTACTTC.

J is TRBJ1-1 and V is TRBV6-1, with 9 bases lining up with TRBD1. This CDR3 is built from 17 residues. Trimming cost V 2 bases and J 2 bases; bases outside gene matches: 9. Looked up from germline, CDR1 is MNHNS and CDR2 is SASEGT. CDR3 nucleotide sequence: TGTGCCAGCAGTGAATGGGGACAGGGTGGGGTCAACACTGAAGCTTTCTTT. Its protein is CASSEWGQGGVNTEAFF.

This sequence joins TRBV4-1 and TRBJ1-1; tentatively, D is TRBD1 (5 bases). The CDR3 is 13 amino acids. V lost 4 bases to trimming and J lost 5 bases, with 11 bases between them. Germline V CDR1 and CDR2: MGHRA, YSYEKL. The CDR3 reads CASSLAGNTEAFF. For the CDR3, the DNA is TGCGCCAGCAGCCTCGCAGGGAATACTGAAGCTTTCTTT.